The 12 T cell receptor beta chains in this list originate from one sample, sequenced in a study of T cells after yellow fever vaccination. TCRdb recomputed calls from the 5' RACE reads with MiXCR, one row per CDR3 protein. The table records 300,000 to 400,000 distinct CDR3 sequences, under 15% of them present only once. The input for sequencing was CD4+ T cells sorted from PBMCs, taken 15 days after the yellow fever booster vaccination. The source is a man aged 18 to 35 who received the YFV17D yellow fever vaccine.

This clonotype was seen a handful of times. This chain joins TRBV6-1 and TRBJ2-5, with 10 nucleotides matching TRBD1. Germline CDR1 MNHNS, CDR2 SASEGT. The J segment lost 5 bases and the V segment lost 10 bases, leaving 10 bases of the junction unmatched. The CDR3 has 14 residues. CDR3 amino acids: CANSGTGVWETQYF. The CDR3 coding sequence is TGTGCCAATTCCGGGACAGGGGTTTGGGAGACCCAGTACTTC.

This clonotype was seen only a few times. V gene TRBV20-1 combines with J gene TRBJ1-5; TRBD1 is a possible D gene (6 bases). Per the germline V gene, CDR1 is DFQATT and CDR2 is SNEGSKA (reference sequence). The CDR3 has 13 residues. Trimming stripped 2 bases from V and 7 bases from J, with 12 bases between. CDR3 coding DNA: TGCAGTGCTAGAAACACAGGGAAACAGCCCCAGCATTTT. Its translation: CSARNTGKQPQHF.

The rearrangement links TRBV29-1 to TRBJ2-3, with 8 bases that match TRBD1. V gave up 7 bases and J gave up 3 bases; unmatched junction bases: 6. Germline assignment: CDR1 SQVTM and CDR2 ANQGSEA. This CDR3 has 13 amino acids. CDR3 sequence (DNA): TGCAGCGCTCCAGGGGGCGGGACAGATACGCAGTATTTT. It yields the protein CSAPGGGTDTQYF.

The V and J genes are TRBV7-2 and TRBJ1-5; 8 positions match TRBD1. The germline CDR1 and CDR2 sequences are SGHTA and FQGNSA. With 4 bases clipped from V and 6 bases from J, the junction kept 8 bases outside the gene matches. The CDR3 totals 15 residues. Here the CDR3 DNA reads TGTGCCAGCAGCTCCAACGGACAGGGAGGTCAGCCCCAGCATTTT. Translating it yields CASSSNGQGGQPQHF.

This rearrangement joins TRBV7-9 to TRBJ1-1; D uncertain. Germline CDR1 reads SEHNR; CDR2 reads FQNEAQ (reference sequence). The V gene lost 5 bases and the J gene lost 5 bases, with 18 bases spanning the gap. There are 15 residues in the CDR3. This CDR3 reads CASSPARTRETEAFF. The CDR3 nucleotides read TGTGCCAGCAGCCCCGCCAGGACCCGGGAAACTGAAGCTTTCTTT.

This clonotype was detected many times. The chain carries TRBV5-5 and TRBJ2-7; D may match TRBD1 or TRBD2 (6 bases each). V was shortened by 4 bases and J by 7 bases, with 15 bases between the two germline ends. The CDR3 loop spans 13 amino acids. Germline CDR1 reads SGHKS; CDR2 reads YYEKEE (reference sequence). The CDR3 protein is CASSPRGAGEQYV. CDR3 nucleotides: TGTGCCAGCAGCCCTAGGGGGGCAGGGGAGCAGTACGTC.

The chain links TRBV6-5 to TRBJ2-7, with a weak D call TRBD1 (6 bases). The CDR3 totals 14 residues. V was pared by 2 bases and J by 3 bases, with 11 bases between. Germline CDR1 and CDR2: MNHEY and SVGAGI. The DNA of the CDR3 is TGTGCCAGCAGTTACACGGCAGGGGACTACGAGCAGTACTTC. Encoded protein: CASSYTAGDYEQYF.

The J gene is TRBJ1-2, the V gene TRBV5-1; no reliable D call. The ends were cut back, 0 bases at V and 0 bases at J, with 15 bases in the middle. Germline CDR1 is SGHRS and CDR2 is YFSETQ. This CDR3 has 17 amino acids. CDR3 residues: CASSLDARVGSNYGYTF. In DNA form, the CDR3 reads TGCGCCAGCAGCTTGGATGCCCGGGTTGGATCTAACTATGGCTACACCTTC.

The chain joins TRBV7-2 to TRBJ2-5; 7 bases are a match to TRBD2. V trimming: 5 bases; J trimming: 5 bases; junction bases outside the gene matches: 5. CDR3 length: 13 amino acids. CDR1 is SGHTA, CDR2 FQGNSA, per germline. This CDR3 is CASSRTRGETQYF. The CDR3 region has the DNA TGTGCCAGCAGCCGGACTAGAGGGGAGACCCAGTACTTC.

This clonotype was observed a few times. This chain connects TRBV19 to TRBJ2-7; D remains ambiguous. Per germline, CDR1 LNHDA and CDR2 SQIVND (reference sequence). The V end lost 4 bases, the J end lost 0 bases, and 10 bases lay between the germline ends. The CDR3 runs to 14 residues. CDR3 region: CASSNQRSSYEQYF. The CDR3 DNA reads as TGTGCCAGTAGTAACCAGCGAAGCTCCTACGAGCAGTACTTC.

The CDR3 here is CASSPTPGVGYGYTF. CDR3 nucleotide sequence: TGTGCCAGCAGTCCGACCCCAGGGGTTGGCTATGGCTACACCTTC. The V gene is TRBV12-3 or TRBV12-4, the J gene TRBJ1-2; D perhaps matches TRBD1 (6 bases). The CDR3 spans 15 residues. Trimming left V 5 bases short and J 4 bases short, with 17 bases between.

DNA of the CDR3: TGTGCCAGCAGTGAAGGCCCAGGGGAACAAGAGACCCAGTACTTC. It yields the protein CASSEGPGEQETQYF. The chain employs TRBV2 and TRBJ2-5, with D possibly matching TRBD1 (6 bases). The CDR3 is 15 residues long. Trimming cost V 1 base and J 2 bases, with 11 bases left between them. Germline V gene sequence: CDR1 SNHLY, CDR2 FYNNEI.